This T cell receptor (beta chain) was recovered during a study of cytomegalovirus exposure and HLA in healthy donors. PCR used 60 Vbeta primers and 13 Jbeta primers. The data were produced by immunoSEQ multiplex PCR, yet TCRdb's version contains in-frame clones alone and is incomplete. The sample consists of roughly 67,000 clones, about 82% of them appearing once. The CDR3 consists of 15 residues. CDR1 LNHDA and CDR2 SQIVND come from the germline V gene (reference sequence). The V gene lost 5 bases and the J gene lost 1 base, with 13 bases spanning the gap. J is TRBJ2-3 and V is TRBV19, with D perhaps TRBD2 (5 bases). Sequencing input: PBMCs. The sequence was collected from a woman in her 30s in good health and CMV-seronegative. CDR3 coding DNA: TGTGCCAGTAGTCCTCTCAACGGGGGCACAGATACGCAGTATTTT. Encoded protein: CASSPLNGGTDTQYF.